Listed below are T cell receptor beta chains from one sample, sequenced in a study of T cells in Graves' hyperthyroidism and ophthalmopathy. Using its own MiXCR run on the multiplex PCR reads, TCRdb lists one record per CDR3 protein. Altogether roughly 250,000 distinct CDR3 sequences are present, about 14% being singletons, with the ten largest covering 13%. The sample was blood. The receptors were gathered from a woman aged 40 to 50 with Graves' hyperthyroidism that later progressed to Graves' ophthalmopathy. Each CDR3 is given with its conserved first and last residue. A D gene is named only where the DNA matches it firmly. Only some rows state a clone size, as once, few, many or a class for expanded clones.

CDR3aa,CDR3nt,abundance,v_gene,d_gene,j_gene
CASSESGYYNSPLHF,TGCGCCAGCAGTGAGTCGGGATACTATAATTCACCCCTCCACTTT,many,TRBV10-2,NA,TRBJ1-6
CASSLVGGQTEQYF,TGTGCCAGCAGCTTAGTGGGGGGACAGACCGAGCAGTACTTC,many,TRBV11-2,NA,TRBJ2-7
CSVSLTAYSNQPQHF,TGCAGCGTTAGTCTGACAGCTTATAGCAATCAGCCCCAGCATTTT,NA,TRBV29-1,NA,TRBJ1-5
CASSQEGWRPDTQYF,TGTGCCAGCAGCCAGGAGGGGTGGAGGCCAGATACGCAGTATTTT,many,TRBV11-2,NA,TRBJ2-3
CASSVARTGELFF,TGTGCCAGCAGCGTAGCAAGAACCGGGGAGCTGTTTTTT,many,TRBV9,NA,TRBJ2-2
CASSRGGLGAYNEQFF,TGTGCCAGCAGCCGAGGGGGACTAGGGGCCTACAATGAGCAGTTCTTC,many,TRBV7-9,TRBD2,TRBJ2-1
CASRIPGRPQHF,TGTGCCAGCAGGATCCCGGGACGGCCCCAGCATTTT,many,TRBV28,NA,TRBJ1-5
CASSPRGGPNQPQHF,TGTGCCAGCAGTCCACGGGGGGGGCCCAATCAGCCCCAGCATTTT,many,TRBV6-1,NA,TRBJ1-5
CASTWTGGSGANVLTF,TGTGCCAGCACCTGGACAGGGGGCTCTGGGGCCAACGTCCTGACTTTC,many,TRBV12-3/TRBV12-4,TRBD1,TRBJ2-6
CASSQDLAGLGGKQYF,TGCGCCAGCAGCCAAGATTTAGCGGGACTGGGAGGAAAGCAGTACTTC,NA,TRBV4-1,TRBD2,TRBJ2-7
CSATNRFYEQYF,TGCAGTGCTACCAACAGGTTCTACGAGCAGTACTTC,NA,TRBV20-1,NA,TRBJ2-7
CASSYARTNYEQYF,TGTGCCAGCAGTTACGCGAGGACAAACTACGAGCAGTACTTC,NA,TRBV6-6,NA,TRBJ2-7
CASSEARVTGELFF,TGTGCCAGCAGTGAAGCTCGAGTTACCGGGGAGCTGTTTTTT,many,TRBV6-1,NA,TRBJ2-2
CASRTPGFGNTIYF,TGTGCCAGCAGAACTCCCGGGTTCGGAAACACCATATATTTT,many,TRBV12-3/TRBV12-4,NA,TRBJ1-3
CASRRTSGIYNEQFF,TGTGCCAGCAGACGGACTAGCGGGATCTACAATGAGCAGTTCTTC,many,TRBV6-1,TRBD2,TRBJ2-1
CASSLFVSTDTQYF,TGTGCCAGCAGCTTGTTCGTTAGCACAGATACGCAGTATTTT,many,TRBV5-6,NA,TRBJ2-3
CASSWNSGTDTQYF,TGTGCCAGCAGCTGGAACTCCGGGACAGATACGCAGTATTTT,many,TRBV7-3,NA,TRBJ2-3
CASSISLAGGAGELFF,TGTGCCAGTAGTATTTCCCTAGCGGGAGGCGCCGGGGAGCTGTTTTTT,many,TRBV19,TRBD2,TRBJ2-2
CASSDQGGSFYNGQFF,TGTGCCAGCAGTGATCAGGGCGGGAGCTTCTACAATGGGCAGTTCTTC,few,TRBV2,TRBD2,TRBJ2-1
CASSPGQLPNQPQHF,TGTGCCAGTAGTCCCGGACAGCTGCCCAATCAGCCCCAGCATTTT,many,TRBV19,NA,TRBJ1-5
CASSIWDRSYEQYF,TGTGCCAGTAGTATTTGGGACAGGTCCTACGAGCAGTACTTC,few,TRBV19,TRBD1,TRBJ2-7
CASSSPTGGVGSTIYF,TGTGCCAGCAGTTCGCCCACAGGGGGTGTTGGAAGCACCATATATTTT,NA,TRBV28,TRBD1,TRBJ1-3
CASSLRGQGAYEQYF,TGTGCCAGCAGCTTAAGAGGACAGGGGGCCTACGAGCAGTACTTC,NA,TRBV11-2,TRBD1,TRBJ2-7
CATRQGAYEQYF,TGTGCCACTAGACAGGGGGCCTACGAGCAGTACTTC,few,TRBV19,TRBD1,TRBJ2-7
CSASEDLDPYNEQFF,TGCAGTGCTAGTGAGGACCTGGACCCTTACAATGAGCAGTTCTTC,many,TRBV20-1,NA,TRBJ2-1
CASSKGLPYNEQFF,TGTGCCAGCAGCAAGGGACTGCCCTACAATGAGCAGTTCTTC,many,TRBV6-1,NA,TRBJ2-1
CASSIGRSNQPQHF,TGTGCCAGTAGTATTGGGAGGTCCAATCAGCCCCAGCATTTT,many,TRBV19,NA,TRBJ1-5
CASSLPGTSGMGEQFF,TGTGCCAGCAGCTTACCCGGGACTAGCGGGATGGGTGAGCAGTTCTTC,many,TRBV11-2,TRBD2,TRBJ2-1
CASSLASRYEQYF,TGTGCCAGCAGTTTAGCGTCTCGTTACGAGCAGTACTTC,many,TRBV27,NA,TRBJ2-7
CASRLGGRVTEAFF,TGTGCCAGCAGACTCGGGGGTAGGGTCACTGAAGCTTTCTTT,few,TRBV6-1,NA,TRBJ1-1
CAWSVGSVSNQPQHF,TGTGCCTGGAGTGTGGGGTCAGTTAGCAATCAGCCCCAGCATTTT,NA,TRBV30,NA,TRBJ1-5
CASRGPGGLETQYF,TGTGCCAGCCGTGGGCCAGGGGGCTTGGAGACCCAGTACTTC,many,TRBV18,TRBD1,TRBJ2-5
CASGGQGKQETQYF,TGTGCCAGCGGCGGGCAGGGGAAACAAGAGACCCAGTACTTC,many,TRBV3-1,NA,TRBJ2-5
CASSYSGRNQPQHF,TGTGCCAGCAGTTACTCCGGACGCAATCAGCCCCAGCATTTT,many,TRBV6-5,NA,TRBJ1-5
CASSGTGPQSTEAFF,TGTGCCAGCAGTGGCACCGGGCCCCAGTCCACTGAAGCTTTCTTT,few,TRBV6-2/TRBV6-3,NA,TRBJ1-1
CASSPPGLGNTGELFF,TGTGCCAGTAGTCCCCCGGGACTGGGGAACACCGGGGAGCTGTTTTTT,many,TRBV19,NA,TRBJ2-2
CASSQTPPGNNSPLHF,TGTGCCAGCAGCCAGACCCCCCCGGGGAACAATTCACCCCTCCACTTT,NA,TRBV4-2,NA,TRBJ1-6
CSASVPAGISNTGELFF,TGCAGTGCTAGTGTTCCAGCGGGCATCTCGAACACCGGGGAGCTGTTTTTT,few,TRBV20-1,NA,TRBJ2-2
CASSLTAAVTDTQYF,TGTGCCAGCAGTTTGACAGCAGCCGTCACAGATACGCAGTATTTT,many,TRBV2,NA,TRBJ2-3
CATDGQDFSGNTIYF,TGTGCCACCGACGGACAGGACTTCTCTGGAAACACCATATATTTT,many,TRBV6-1,TRBD1,TRBJ1-3
CASRVAGNTEAFF,TGTGCCAGTAGGGTCGCAGGGAACACTGAAGCTTTCTTT,many,TRBV19,NA,TRBJ1-1
CASRKINTQYF,TGTGCCAGCAGGAAGATAAATACGCAGTATTTT,many,TRBV2,NA,TRBJ2-3
CASSQDLGLNQPQHF,TGTGCCAGCAGCCAAGATCTAGGACTAAATCAGCCCCAGCATTTT,many,TRBV3-1,NA,TRBJ1-5
CASSQGEGSYNEQFF,TGCGCCAGCAGCCAAGGAGAGGGCTCCTACAATGAGCAGTTCTTC,many,TRBV4-1,NA,TRBJ2-1
CASSIAETYEQYF,TGTGCCAGCTCAATAGCGGAAACCTACGAGCAGTACTTC,many,TRBV18,NA,TRBJ2-7
CASSLGMGPETQYF,TGTGCCAGCAGTTTAGGGATGGGACCGGAGACCCAGTACTTC,many,TRBV28,NA,TRBJ2-5
CASSAIIRRPHQETQYF,TGTGCCAGCAGTGCCATAATCCGACGGCCTCACCAAGAGACCCAGTACTTC,many,TRBV2,NA,TRBJ2-5
CASKKGGASTEAFF,TGTGCCAGCAAAAAAGGGGGCGCGAGCACTGAAGCTTTCTTT,many,TRBV28,TRBD1,TRBJ1-1
CASSSVATDTQYF,TGTGCCAGCAGCTCCGTAGCAACAGATACGCAGTATTTT,many,TRBV11-3,NA,TRBJ2-3
CASSHYDGMNTEAFF,TGTGCCAGCAGCCACTACGACGGAATGAACACTGAAGCTTTCTTT,NA,TRBV11-2,NA,TRBJ1-1
CASTSREGIKGANVLTF,TGTGCCAGCACCTCCCGGGAGGGGATAAAGGGGGCCAACGTCCTGACTTTC,many,TRBV27,TRBD2,TRBJ2-6
CASSFDVNTEAFF,TGTGCCAGCAGCTTCGATGTCAACACTGAAGCTTTCTTT,many,TRBV5-6,NA,TRBJ1-1
CASSVFGGEETQYF,TGTGCCAGCAGCGTTTTCGGGGGGGAGGAGACCCAGTACTTC,many,TRBV9,TRBD2,TRBJ2-5